This paragraph reports one T cell receptor beta chain. No antigen is known for it. Libraries were prepared by immunoSEQ multiplex PCR; TCRdb keeps only in-frame clonotypes and omits some of them. The repertoire holds more than 20,000 clones, with more than 70% as singletons. This sample was taken from a study of T cells in localized non-small cell lung cancer. Whole-study results and caveats: It was uninvolved adjacent lung that showed the highest T cell clonality, exceeding tumor.

V lost 5 bases and J lost 6; bases outside the gene matches: 7. The CDR3 runs 14 residues. Germline-derived CDR1 and CDR2 are MDHEN and SYDVKM. The receptor was derived from a woman aged 35-70 years with stage II squamous cell lung carcinoma. The sequencing used PBMCs, collected before any cancer treatment. The V and J genes are TRBV28 and TRBJ2-1; TRBD1 aligns across 7 bases. The CDR3 DNA sequence: TGTGCCAGCAGTCAGGGGGACGACGGCAATGAGCAGTTCTTC. Amino acid sequence: CASSQGDDGNEQFF.